The entry below describes one T cell receptor (beta chain). Trimming took off 2 bases at V and 1 base at J, with 12 bases between the two ends. This CDR3 region has 15 residues. In germline, CDR1 is MNHNS, CDR2 SASEGT. In the source study's methods: Amplification of reference gene primers was used by the study to estimate nucleated cell counts. Using immunoSEQ multiplex PCR, the repertoire was profiled, and TCRdb retains in-frame clones only, with some absent. That table is the source of V, J and clone size, and D and trimming were worked out from the DNA. The data show around 130,000 clones, roughly 80% seen once. The data were obtained in a study of blood T cell repertoires in COVID-19. Participants were aged roughly 18 to 90 years, lived in some 23 US areas, and enrolled virtually.

The source material was PBMCs or T cells enriched from blood (not recorded which). The chain combines TRBV6-1 with TRBJ2-7, with D maybe TRBD1 (5 bases). This TCR came from a woman between 18 and 29 years old who had been exposed to COVID-19. The CDR3 DNA is TGTGCCAGCAGTGAAAGGTACGACAGTTCCTACGAGCAGTACTTC. Translation gives CASSERYDSSYEQYF.